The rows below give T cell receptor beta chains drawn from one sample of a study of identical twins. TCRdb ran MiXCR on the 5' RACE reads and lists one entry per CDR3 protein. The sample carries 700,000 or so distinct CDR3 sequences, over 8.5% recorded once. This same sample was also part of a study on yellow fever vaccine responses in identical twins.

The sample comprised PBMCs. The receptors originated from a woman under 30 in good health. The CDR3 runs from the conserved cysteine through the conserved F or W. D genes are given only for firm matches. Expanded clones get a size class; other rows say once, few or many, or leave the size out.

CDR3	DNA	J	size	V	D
CASSPRQQYTGELFF	TGTGCCAGCTCACCAAGGCAGCAGTACACCGGGGAGCTGTTTTTT	TRBJ2-2	.	TRBV18	.
CASSLLPLAGVQNIQYF	TGCGCCAGCAGCTTGCTTCCGTTAGCGGGGGTACAAAACATTCAGTACTTC	TRBJ2-4	few	TRBV5-1	TRBD2
CASSQEGGTRTQYF	TGTGCCAGCAGCCAAGAAGGGGGGACTAGAACGCAGTATTTT	TRBJ2-3	many	TRBV3-1	TRBD2
CASSLETGHTDTQYF	TGTGCCAGCAGCTTGGAAACAGGCCACACAGATACGCAGTATTTT	TRBJ2-3	.	TRBV5-6	.
CSAPLLQGGTQYF	TGCAGTGCTCCCCTCTTACAGGGGGGTACGCAGTATTTT	TRBJ2-3	.	TRBV20-1	TRBD1
CASSLEGVNQPQHF	TGCGCCAGCAGCTTGGAGGGGGTGAATCAGCCCCAGCATTTT	TRBJ1-5	many	TRBV5-1	.
CASSSDRRAYGYTF	TGTGCCAGCAGTTCAGACAGAAGGGCCTATGGCTACACCTTC	TRBJ1-2	.	TRBV28	.
CASSDSGGAEDTQYF	TGTGCCAGCAGTGATAGCGGGGGGGCCGAAGATACGCAGTATTTT	TRBJ2-3	.	TRBV7-3	TRBD2
CATSSVDTPYEQYF	TGTGCCACCAGCAGCGTGGACACCCCCTACGAGCAGTACTTC	TRBJ2-7	.	TRBV15	.
CASSTGTGPSTDTQYF	TGTGCCAGCAGCACCGGGACAGGGCCTAGCACAGATACGCAGTATTTT	TRBJ2-3	.	TRBV7-2	TRBD1
CASSLAGQGETQYF	TGCGCCAGCAGCTTGGCAGGACAGGGGGAGACCCAGTACTTC	TRBJ2-5	many	TRBV5-1	TRBD1
CSARGGNYPGPAYEQYF	TGCAGTGCAAGAGGCGGCAATTACCCGGGACCCGCCTACGAGCAGTACTTC	TRBJ2-7	.	TRBV20-1	.
CASSPGTEETQYF	TGCGCCAGCAGCCCAGGGACAGAAGAGACCCAGTACTTC	TRBJ2-5	many	TRBV5-1	TRBD1
CSARRQDYTDTQYF	TGCAGTGCCAGGAGGCAGGACTACACAGATACGCAGTATTTT	TRBJ2-3	.	TRBV20-1	.
CSAWGGRTSGNIQYF	TGCAGTGCCTGGGGGGGGCGGACTAGCGGAAACATTCAGTACTTC	TRBJ2-4	.	TRBV20-1	TRBD2
CASSQDGVAGGVETQYF	TGTGCCAGCAGCCAAGATGGGGTAGCGGGAGGGGTGGAGACCCAGTACTTC	TRBJ2-5	few	TRBV4-2	TRBD2
CASTSPRLAGGPSYNEQFF	TGTGCCAGCACCAGTCCCCGCCTAGCGGGAGGGCCATCCTACAATGAGCAGTTCTTC	TRBJ2-1	many	TRBV6-2/TRBV6-3	TRBD2
CSVRSGGYEQYF	TGCAGCGTTCGCAGTGGGGGCTACGAGCAGTACTTC	TRBJ2-7	few	TRBV29-1	.
CASSYGLETYEQYF	TGTGCCAGCAGTTACGGACTAGAAACCTACGAGCAGTACTTC	TRBJ2-7	few	TRBV6-5	TRBD2
CASTLGASGDLDEQYF	TGTGCCAGCACCCTGGGCGCTAGCGGGGATTTGGACGAGCAGTACTTC	TRBJ2-7	few	TRBV5-6	TRBD2
CASSPEWLAEYNEQFF	TGTGCCAGCAGCCCCGAATGGCTAGCGGAATACAATGAGCAGTTCTTC	TRBJ2-1	.	TRBV7-8	TRBD2
CASSQTRRAGELFF	TGTGCCAGCAGCCAGACTAGGAGGGCCGGGGAGCTGTTTTTT	TRBJ2-2	few	TRBV3-1	.
CASSQGTSGRYNEQFF	TGCGCCAGCAGCCAAGGGACTAGCGGGAGGTACAATGAGCAGTTCTTC	TRBJ2-1	.	TRBV5-1	TRBD2
CASSLAPGQGTYEQYF	TGTGCCAGCAGCTTGGCGCCGGGACAGGGGACCTACGAGCAGTACTTC	TRBJ2-7	many	TRBV7-9	TRBD1
CASSLGLGELFF	TGTGCCAGCAGTTTAGGTCTCGGGGAGCTGTTTTTT	TRBJ2-2	many	TRBV12-3/TRBV12-4	.
CSAREAQTSGSPNTQYF	TGCAGTGCTAGAGAGGCCCAGACTAGCGGGAGTCCGAATACGCAGTATTTT	TRBJ2-3	.	TRBV20-1	TRBD2
CASKEPGQDYGYTF	TGCGCCAGTAAAGAACCGGGACAGGACTATGGCTACACCTTC	TRBJ1-2	.	TRBV5-1	TRBD1
CASSISGQVYEQYF	TGTGCCAGCAGTATATCCGGACAGGTCTACGAGCAGTACTTC	TRBJ2-7	.	TRBV27	TRBD1
CASSPGQNEKLFF	TGTGCCAGCTCACCGGGACAGAATGAAAAACTGTTTTTT	TRBJ1-4	few	TRBV18	TRBD1
CASSHDSQGNYGYTF	TGTGCCAGCAGCCACGATTCACAGGGGAACTATGGCTACACCTTC	TRBJ1-2	.	TRBV4-2	TRBD1
CAISEQQLVWYNEQFF	TGTGCCATCAGCGAACAACAACTAGTGTGGTACAATGAGCAGTTCTTC	TRBJ2-1	many	TRBV10-3	.
CASRGWDKSSGANVLTF	TGTGCCAGCAGAGGTTGGGACAAGAGCTCTGGGGCCAACGTCCTGACTTTC	TRBJ2-6	many	TRBV2	.
CASSLAGRGSTGELFF	TGTGCCAGCAGTTTAGCGGGGAGGGGGAGCACCGGGGAGCTGTTTTTT	TRBJ2-2	few	TRBV28	.
CSASPLEREMTDTQYF	TGCAGTGCTAGTCCCCTAGAGCGGGAGATGACAGATACGCAGTATTTT	TRBJ2-3	few	TRBV20-1	TRBD2
CASSQEEGAGYNEQFF	TGCGCCAGCAGCCAAGAAGAGGGGGCAGGCTACAATGAGCAGTTCTTC	TRBJ2-1	many	TRBV4-3	TRBD1